The clone carrying this TCR beta chain was counted ten times or more. This sample is drawn from a study of spatial heterogeneity in lung cancer. Indicated time point: blood at routine non-recurrence follow-up after resection. Unsorted whole RNA of tumor, nontumor lung or frozen PBMC was sequenced. On each TCR cDNA molecule, a unique molecular identifier was present. MiXCR, run by TCRdb on the 5' RACE reads, gives a single entry per CDR3 protein. The sample has over 70,000 distinct CDR3 sequences; roughly 8.9% are singletons. V was trimmed by 8 bases and J by 0 bases, leaving 5 bases between them. This CDR3 region has 13 residues. Germline CDR1 reads MNHNS; CDR2 reads SASEGT.

The chain links TRBV6-1 to TRBJ2-6; D not certain. Sequenced here: PBMCs, sampled at follow-up. The receptor comes from a female donor with early-stage non-small cell lung cancer. The CDR3 DNA reads as TGTGCCAGCGCTAGCTCTGGGGCCAACGTCCTGACTTTC. It codes for CASASSGANVLTF.